Below, one TCR beta chain is given with its context. The antigen is undetermined. V was trimmed by 6 bases and J by 5 bases, leaving 16 bases between them. Germline values: CDR1 MNHEY, CDR2 SMNVEV (reference sequence). The CDR3 sequence is 14 residues long. These data belong to a study of brain T cells in children with intractable seizures. Study results and caveats: Absence of clones before surgery may stem from lower sequencing depth.

Produced via immunoSEQ multiplex PCR; TCRdb's table is partial and in-frame only. Of 78,000 or so clones listed, about 90% are singletons. Only cases whose brain tissue showed the highest T cell transcript signatures were sequenced. At least one anti-epileptic drug was given before surgery. The sequence was collected from a girl aged 2-9 years with Rasmussen encephalitis and intractable seizures. Specimen: peripheral blood, collected at surgery. This chain uses TRBV27 with TRBJ1-1, with a weak D call TRBD1 (6 bases). CDR3 amino acids: CASSLNQGRTEAFF. The CDR3 DNA reads TGTGCCAGCAGCCTAAATCAGGGGAGGACTGAAGCTTTCTTT.